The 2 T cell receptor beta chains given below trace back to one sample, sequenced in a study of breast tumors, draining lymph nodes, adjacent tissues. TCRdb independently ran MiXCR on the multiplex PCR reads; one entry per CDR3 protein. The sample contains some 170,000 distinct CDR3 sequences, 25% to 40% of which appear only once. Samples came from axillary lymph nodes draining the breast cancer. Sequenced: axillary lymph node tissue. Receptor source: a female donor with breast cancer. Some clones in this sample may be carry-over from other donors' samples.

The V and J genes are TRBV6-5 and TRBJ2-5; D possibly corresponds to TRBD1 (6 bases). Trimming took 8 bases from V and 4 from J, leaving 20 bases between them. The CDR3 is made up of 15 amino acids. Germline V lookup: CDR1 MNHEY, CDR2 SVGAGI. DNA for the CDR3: TGTGCCAGCTTTAAAGGGCCAGGGGAGAGAGAGACCCAGTACTTC. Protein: CASFKGPGERETQYF.

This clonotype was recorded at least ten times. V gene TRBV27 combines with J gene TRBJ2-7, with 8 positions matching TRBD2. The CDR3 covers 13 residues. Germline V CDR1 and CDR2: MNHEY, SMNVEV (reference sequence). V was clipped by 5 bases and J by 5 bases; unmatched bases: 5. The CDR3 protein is CASSPGGRHEQYF. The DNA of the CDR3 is TGTGCCAGCAGTCCGGGGGGGCGGCACGAGCAGTACTTC.